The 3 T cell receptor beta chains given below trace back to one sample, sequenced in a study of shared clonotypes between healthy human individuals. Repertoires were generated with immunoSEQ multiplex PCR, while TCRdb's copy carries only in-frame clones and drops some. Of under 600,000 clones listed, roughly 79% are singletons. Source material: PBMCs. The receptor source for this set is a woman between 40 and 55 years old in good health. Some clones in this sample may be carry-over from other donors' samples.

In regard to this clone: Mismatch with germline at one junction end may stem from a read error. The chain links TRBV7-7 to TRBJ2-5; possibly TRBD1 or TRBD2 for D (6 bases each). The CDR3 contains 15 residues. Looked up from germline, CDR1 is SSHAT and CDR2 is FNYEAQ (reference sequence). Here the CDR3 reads CASSLGGQVKETQYF. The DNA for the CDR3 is TGTGCTAGCAGCTTGGGGGGACAAGTTAAAGAGACCCAGTACTTC.

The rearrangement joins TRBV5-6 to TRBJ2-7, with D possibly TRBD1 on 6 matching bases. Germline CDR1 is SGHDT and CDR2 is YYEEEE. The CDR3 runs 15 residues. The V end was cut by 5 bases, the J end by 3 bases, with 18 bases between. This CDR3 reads CASRDSRTEVYEQYF. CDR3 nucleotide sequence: TGTGCCAGCAGGGATTCGAGGACAGAGGTCTACGAGCAGTACTTC.

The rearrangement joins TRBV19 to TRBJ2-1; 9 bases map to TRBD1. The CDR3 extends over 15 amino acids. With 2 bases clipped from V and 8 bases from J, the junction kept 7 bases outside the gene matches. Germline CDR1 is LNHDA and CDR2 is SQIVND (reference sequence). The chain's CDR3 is CASSIWTGAYDEQFF. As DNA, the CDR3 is TGTGCCAGTAGTATATGGACAGGGGCTTACGATGAGCAGTTCTTC.